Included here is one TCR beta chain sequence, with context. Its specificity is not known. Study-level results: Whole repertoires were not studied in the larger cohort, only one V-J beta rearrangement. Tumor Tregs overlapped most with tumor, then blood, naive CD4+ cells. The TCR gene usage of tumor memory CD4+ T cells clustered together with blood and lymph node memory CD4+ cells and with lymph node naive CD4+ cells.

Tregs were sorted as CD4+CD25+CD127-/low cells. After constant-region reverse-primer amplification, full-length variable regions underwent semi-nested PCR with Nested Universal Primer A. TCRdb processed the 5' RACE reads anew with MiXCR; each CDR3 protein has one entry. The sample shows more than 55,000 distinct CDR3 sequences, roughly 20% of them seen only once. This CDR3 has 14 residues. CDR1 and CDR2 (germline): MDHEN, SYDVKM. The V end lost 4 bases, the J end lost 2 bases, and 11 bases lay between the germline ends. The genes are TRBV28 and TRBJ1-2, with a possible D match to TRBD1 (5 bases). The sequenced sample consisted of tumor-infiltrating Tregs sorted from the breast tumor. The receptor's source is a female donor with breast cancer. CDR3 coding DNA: TGTGCCAGCAGTTCAGGGTTGGAAAACTATGGCTACACCTTC. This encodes CASSSGLENYGYTF.